This record looks at one T cell receptor beta chain sequence and its context. Antigen specificity is unknown. The CDR3 contains 16 residues. Germline-derived CDR1 and CDR2 are LGHDT and YNNKEL (reference sequence). Deletions cut 4 bases from V and 10 bases from J, with 23 bases between. Using immunoSEQ multiplex PCR, the repertoire was profiled, and TCRdb retains in-frame clones only, with some absent. The table lists around 95,000 clones, around 90% of them singletons. The sample comes from a study of T cell responses to AZD1222 COVID-19 vaccine. Study as a whole: Some second doses came at about 4 weeks and others at about 12 weeks; these were pooled.

General observations from the study: The CD4 TCRs associated with vaccination extended across spike and predominated at 160-218 and 743-854. Clonal diversity may have been underestimated, and the donors were mostly white British, with more females than males.

This receptor was identified in an adult in good health. The input for sequencing was peripheral blood, taken on day 0 of AZD1222 vaccination. The chain links TRBV3-1 (or the pseudogene TRBV3-2) to TRBJ2-1, with D maybe TRBD1 (5 bases). The CDR3, as DNA: TGTGCCAGCAGCCCCCAGGAGAACAGGCCGGTTGCGGAGCAGTTCTTC. It specifies CASSPQENRPVAEQFF.